These 17 T cell receptor beta chains were all obtained from the same sample, sequenced in a study of type 1 regulatory T cells. TCRdb recomputed calls from the reads with MiXCR, one row per CDR3 protein. This sample has approximately 97,000 distinct CDR3 sequences, with roughly 30% found just once. The sample comprised CD4+ T cells, either the whole sample or a sorted fraction (not recorded which). The receptors here all came from a human donor in good health.

DNA for the CDR3: TGTGCCAGCAGCCAAGATCTACCAGGGGGCTCTACTGGAAACACCATATATTTT. Encoded protein: CASSQDLPGGSTGNTIYF. The rearrangement links TRBV4-2 to TRBJ1-3, with 8 bases lining up with TRBD1. The CDR3 length is 18 residues. Germline V gene lookup returns CDR1 LGHNA and CDR2 YNFKEQ. V was clipped by 0 bases and J by 2 bases; unmatched bases: 9.

This sequence joins TRBV5-1 and TRBJ1-1, with a tentative D call TRBD1 (5 bases). Trimming cost V 2 bases and J 4 bases, with 9 bases left between them. Germline CDR1 is SGHRS and CDR2 is YFSETQ. The CDR3 consists of 13 residues. The CDR3 protein is CASSFQGGTEAFF. DNA of the CDR3: TGCGCCAGCAGCTTCCAGGGCGGCACTGAAGCTTTCTTT.

The chain carries TRBV5-4 and TRBJ2-1; no definite D call. From germline, CDR1 is SGHNT and CDR2 YYREEE (reference sequence). The CDR3 runs 12 residues. The V end lost 4 bases, the J end lost 5 bases, and 7 bases lay between the germline ends. CDR3 in amino acids: CASSPRNNEQFF. The CDR3, as DNA: TGTGCCAGCAGCCCCCGTAACAATGAGCAGTTCTTC.

This clonotype was detected only a few times. The J gene is TRBJ2-2, the V gene TRBV28; the D is unclear. CDR1 and CDR2 (germline): MDHEN, SYDVKM. Trimming stripped 7 bases from V and 9 bases from J, with 18 bases between. The CDR3 sequence is 14 residues long. CDR3 region: CASKGPISLRELFF. The CDR3 bases are TGTGCCAGCAAAGGCCCCATTTCCCTCCGGGAGCTGTTTTTT.

There are a few counts of this clonotype. The chain is built from TRBV18 and TRBJ1-1; D is perhaps TRBD1 (5 bases). V was cut by 1 base and J by 1 base, with 10 bases left in between. Germline CDR1 is KGHSH and CDR2 is LQKENI. The CDR3 loop spans 15 amino acids. CDR3 coding DNA: TGTGCCAGCTCACCACGGGGCGGAAAGAACACTGAAGCTTTCTTT. This encodes CASSPRGGKNTEAFF.

The chain has TRBV7-6 and TRBJ1-4; TRBD1 aligns across 7 bases. J was trimmed by 8 bases and V by 5 bases; bases with no gene match: 14. In germline, CDR1 is SGHVS, CDR2 FNYEAQ. The CDR3 has 16 amino acids. The CDR3 protein is CASSASTGEASEKLFF. CDR3 in DNA: TGTGCCAGCAGCGCATCTACAGGGGAAGCAAGCGAAAAACTGTTTTTT.

The chain carries TRBV12-3 or TRBV12-4 and TRBJ1-1, with D perhaps TRBD1 (5 bases). Deletions cut 10 bases from V and 1 base from J, with 22 bases between. The CDR3 is 16 residues long. This CDR3 is CATRTGGGLGNTEAFF. CDR3 sequence (DNA): TGTGCCACCCGAACGGGGGGTGGACTGGGGAACACTGAAGCTTTCTTT.

This clonotype was seen more than once but under ten times. V and J are TRBV28 and TRBJ2-2; D is ambiguous. V was shortened by 5 bases and J by 5 bases, with 0 bases between the two germline ends. Germline CDR1 MDHEN, CDR2 SYDVKM. This CDR3 spans 10 amino acids. The CDR3 nucleotides read TGTGCCAGCAGTACCGGGGAGCTGTTTTTT. Its protein product is CASSTGELFF.

The V call is TRBV7-8, the J call TRBJ1-2; D is unclear. V lost 0 bases and J lost 4, with 9 bases in between. This CDR3 has 14 amino acids. Germline CDR1 reads SGHVS; CDR2 reads FQNEAQ. CDR3 loop: CASSLAAPLYGYTF. The DNA of the CDR3 is TGTGCCAGCAGCTTAGCTGCTCCTCTCTATGGCTACACCTTC.

The chain couples TRBV6-2 or TRBV6-3 to TRBJ2-7; 11 nucleotides line up with TRBD1. This CDR3 comprises 15 residues. The V gene's germline CDR1 is MNHEY and CDR2 SVGEGT. J lost 6 bases, V lost 5 bases, and 9 bases had no gene match. In nucleotides, the CDR3 is TGTGCCAGCAGTCCCAGGACAGGGGGCTTAATCGAGCAGTACTTC. Translation gives CASSPRTGGLIEQYF.

This clonotype occurred a few times. V usage is TRBV5-4 and J usage is TRBJ2-1; D not certain. Trimming took off 1 base at V and 8 bases at J, with 4 bases between the two ends. This CDR3 region has 11 residues. CDR1 is SGHNT and CDR2 is YYREEE in the germline V gene (reference sequence). In DNA, the CDR3 is TGTGCCAGCAGCTTGACGGATGAGCAGTTCTTC. Translation: CASSLTDEQFF.

This clonotype has only one observation. The V and J genes are TRBV7-9 and TRBJ2-1, with a possible D match to TRBD2 (6 bases). This CDR3 has 13 amino acids. Germline V gene sequence: CDR1 SEHNR, CDR2 FQNEAQ (reference sequence). V was pared by 6 bases and J by 8 bases, with 14 bases between. The CDR3 nucleotides read TGTGCCAGCAGTTCTAACGGGAGCTATGAGCAGTTCTTC. It encodes CASSSNGSYEQFF.

The chain employs TRBV20-1 and TRBJ2-1; the D gene is possibly TRBD2 (5 bases). The germline V and J ends were trimmed by 3 bases and 0 bases, with 15 bases remaining between them. The CDR3 is made up of 16 amino acids. From germline, CDR1 is DFQATT and CDR2 SNEGSKA (reference sequence). The CDR3 region has the DNA TGCAGTGCTAGCTCTCGTGGGAGTCACTCCTACAATGAGCAGTTCTTC. It translates to CSASSRGSHSYNEQFF.

The J gene is TRBJ2-2, the V gene TRBV2; 9 nucleotides align to TRBD1. J was trimmed by 4 bases and V by 7 bases; bases with no gene match: 4. This CDR3 spans 14 amino acids. The germline V gene encodes CDR1 SNHLY and CDR2 FYNNEI. CDR3: CASISDRGTGELFF. CDR3 nucleotide sequence: TGTGCCAGCATATCGGACAGGGGCACCGGGGAGCTGTTTTTT.

This clonotype was recorded a few times. The chain uses TRBV7-9 and TRBJ2-3; maybe TRBD2 (6 bases). CDR1 is SEHNR and CDR2 is FQNEAQ in the germline V gene (reference sequence). Trimming shortened V by 5 bases and J by 8 bases, and 17 bases separated the two germline ends. This CDR3 comprises 14 residues. The CDR3 protein is CASSPTASAGTQYF. The CDR3 DNA is TGTGCCAGCAGCCCCACGGCTAGCGCCGGTACGCAGTATTTT.

This clonotype has only one observation. This CDR3 is CASSLDGLSQYF. The CDR3 DNA sequence: TGTGCCAGCAGCTTAGACGGTCTGTCCCAGTACTTC. V gene TRBV7-8 combines with J gene TRBJ2-5; no firm D call. From germline, CDR1 is SGHVS and CDR2 FQNEAQ. The CDR3 is made up of 12 amino acids. Trimming removed 1 base at V and 9 bases at J, with 9 bases between.

This sequence joins TRBV12-3 or TRBV12-4 and TRBJ2-1, with 8 bases aligning to TRBD2. The CDR3 spans 16 residues. V was pared by 7 bases and J by 2 bases, with 10 bases of the junction left unmatched. CDR3 region: CASIKTPGLAYNEQFF. As DNA, the CDR3 is TGTGCCAGCATTAAAACCCCGGGACTAGCCTACAATGAGCAGTTCTTC.